Listed below are T cell receptor beta chains from one sample, sequenced in a study of chemoradiotherapy in HPV16-positive cancers. Repertoires were generated with immunoSEQ multiplex PCR, while TCRdb's copy carries only in-frame clones and drops some. The sample lists roughly 1,600 clones, about 80% occurring once. Sequenced material: tumor tissue, taken from a patient who underwent chemoradiotherapy. These receptors were collected from a human donor with HPV-associated anogenital cancer. Both conserved end residues are part of each CDR3. The size entry is marked missing in some rows and otherwise reads once, few, many or a size class.

V	length	size	CDR3
TRBV5-1	11	NA	CASSGGDTQYF
TRBV5-5	15	NA	CASSSRTSGGGEQYF
TRBV5-1	15	NA	CASSQAGTGDEKLFF
TRBV19	14	NA	CASRGQGDNYGYTF
TRBV5-6	15	once	CASSFQPGHTYEQYF
TRBV30	16	NA	CAWRGKGTSSGNTIYF
TRBV29-1	14	NA	CSVVRDPWDYGYTF
TRBV5-8	15	NA	CASSWSPPLNTEAFF
TRBV5-6	15	NA	CASSLAGGMNTEAFF
TRBV7-6	16	NA	CASSPNEGPSIYEQYF
TRBV29-1	12	NA	CSTRRVGETQYF
TRBV7-6	16	NA	CASSLGEEALTDTQYF
TRBV7-9	12	NA	CASSPPGGPQFF
TRBV4-3	13	NA	CASSPPGANEQFF
TRBV7-9	12	few	CASSLENQPQHF
TRBV4-3	15	NA	CASSQEEGPLRGQYF
TRBV4-3	15	NA	CASSQESGVYYEQYF
TRBV18	16	NA	CASSPTATGLNTEAFF
TRBV11-2	18	NA	CASSLGYAESSNTGELFF
TRBV4-2	15	NA	CASSQARISGNTIYF
TRBV28	11	NA	CASSLLETQYF
TRBV7-8	15	once	CASSWGQSMNTEAFF